The 30 T cell receptor beta chains listed next were all sequenced from one sample in a study of shared clonotypes between healthy human individuals. The data were produced by immunoSEQ multiplex PCR, yet TCRdb's version contains in-frame clones alone and is incomplete. The sample carries more than 2,000,000 clones, over 85% recorded once. Sequencing was performed on naive CD4+ T cells from PBMCs. Subset noted: CD45RA+ positively selected. The receptors stem from a man aged 18 to 30 in good health. Some clones in this sample may be carry-over from other donors' samples.

Note on this clone: Other DNA sequences in the same sample also yield this CDR3. The chain links TRBV11-3 to TRBJ2-5; 7 bases line up with TRBD1. The V gene's germline CDR1 is SGHNT and CDR2 YENEEA. This CDR3 contains 13 residues. V gave up 0 bases and J gave up 5 bases; unmatched junction bases: 0. The chain's CDR3 is CASSLEGGETQYF. The CDR3 DNA reads TGTGCCAGCAGCTTAGAAGGGGGCGAGACCCAGTACTTC.

CDR3 bases: TGTGCCAGCAGCGTAGCTAGCGGCGGGGAGCAGTACTTC. It encodes CASSVASGGEQYF. The V and J genes are TRBV9 and TRBJ2-7; TRBD2 matches 7 bases. Germline CDR1 SGDLS, CDR2 YYNGEE. V was clipped by 0 bases and J by 7 bases; unmatched bases: 4. The CDR3 extends over 13 amino acids.

On this clone itself: Other DNA sequences in this specimen translate into the identical CDR3. The genes are TRBV28 and TRBJ1-5; D call uncertain. The CDR3 spans 14 residues. The germline gives CDR1 MDHEN, CDR2 SYDVKM. Trimming removed 6 bases at V and 2 bases at J, with 11 bases between. CDR3 region: CASSGSGGNQPQHF. The CDR3 coding sequence is TGTGCCAGCAGCGGTTCAGGAGGCAATCAGCCCCAGCATTTT.

A word on this clone: The sample holds other DNA sequences that translate to the same CDR3. The V and J genes are TRBV29-1 and TRBJ1-1, with D perhaps matching TRBD1 (6 bases). There are 13 residues in the CDR3. Germline V CDR1 and CDR2: SQVTM, ANQGSEA. V gave up 4 bases and J gave up 0 bases, with 9 bases separating them. CDR3 region: CSVGQVLNTEAFF. CDR3 DNA: TGCAGCGTTGGACAGGTCCTGAACACTGAAGCTTTCTTT.

This chain connects TRBV30 to TRBJ1-4; TRBD1 matches at 11 bases. Germline CDR1 is GTSNPN and CDR2 is SVGIG (reference sequence). With 5 bases clipped from V and 4 bases from J, the junction kept 3 bases outside the gene matches. The CDR3 is 14 residues long. CDR3 sequence (DNA): TGTGCCTGGGGACAGGGGGCCAATAATGAAAAACTGTTTTTT. The encoded protein is CAWGQGANNEKLFF.

The chain joins TRBV5-4 to TRBJ1-1; D uncertain. The CDR3 sequence is 15 residues long. Germline loops: CDR1 SGHNT, CDR2 YYREEE (reference sequence). The ends were cut back, 2 bases at V and 6 bases at J, with 17 bases in the middle. The CDR3 bases are TGTGCCAGCAGCTTTCGCTCCGGGTTCGAGGCTGAAGCTTTCTTT. Encoded protein: CASSFRSGFEAEAFF.

The count of this clone is one. This chain connects TRBV27 to TRBJ2-7; D may be TRBD2 (6 bases). Germline CDR1 is MNHEY and CDR2 is SMNVEV (reference sequence). The CDR3 has 14 amino acids. V was trimmed by 6 bases and J by 3 bases, leaving 15 bases between them. CDR3 amino acids: CASSRPGLSYEQYF. The CDR3 nucleotides read TGTGCCAGCAGCCGTCCGGGACTTAGCTACGAGCAGTACTTC.

The chain recombines TRBV10-3 with TRBJ2-1; D not certain. Trimming pared 6 bases from V and 3 bases from J, leaving 6 bases between. Germline V gives CDR1 ENHRY, CDR2 SYGVKD. This CDR3 is built from 12 residues. CDR3 in amino acids: CAISGHYNEQFF. The CDR3, as DNA: TGTGCCATCAGCGGGCACTACAATGAGCAGTTCTTC.

The V call is TRBV7-9, the J call TRBJ2-7, with 10 bases aligning to TRBD2. The ends lost 5 bases at V and 1 base at J; junction bases unmatched: 5. Germline CDR1 and CDR2: SEHNR and FQNEAQ (reference sequence). CDR3 length equals 15 residues. This chain's CDR3 is CASSRTSGGSYEQYF. Here the CDR3 DNA reads TGTGCCAGCAGCCGGACTAGCGGAGGGTCCTACGAGCAGTACTTC.

Worth noting for this clone: This same CDR3 is encoded by further DNA sequences in the sample. The V gene is TRBV5-1, the J gene TRBJ1-1, with TRBD1 matching over 7 bases. Germline assignment: CDR1 SGHRS and CDR2 YFSETQ. The junction had 3 bases not matched to a gene; V was cut back by 4 bases and J by 3 bases. CDR3 length: 13 amino acids. The CDR3 bases are TGCGCCAGCAGCACACAGGGGTACACTGAAGCTTTCTTT. This gives the protein CASSTQGYTEAFF.

The chain couples TRBV5-4 to TRBJ1-5; D unclear. V shed 10 bases and J shed 4 bases, with 18 bases lying between them. Germline values: CDR1 SGHNT, CDR2 YYREEE (reference sequence). The length of the CDR3 is 14 residues. CDR3 nucleotides: TGTGCCCTCCGTGGAAGAGCCGAAAATCAGCCCCAGCATTTT. Translating gives CALRGRAENQPQHF.

V is TRBV5-1 and J is TRBJ2-7; 7 bases agree with TRBD1. The germline CDR1 and CDR2 sequences are SGHRS and YFSETQ. The CDR3 covers 13 residues. Trimming cost V 6 bases and J 5 bases; bases outside gene matches: 8. The DNA of the CDR3 is TGCGCCAGCACTCGCCGACAGGGTGACGAGCAGTACTTC. Its protein is CASTRRQGDEQYF.

On this clone itself: Other nucleotide sequences from this sample produce the same CDR3. The V and J genes are TRBV28 and TRBJ2-3, with 11 bases lining up with TRBD2. CDR1 is MDHEN, CDR2 SYDVKM, per germline. The CDR3 is 15 amino acids. The V and J ends lost 4 bases and 3 bases, in that order; junction bases with no gene match: 3. The CDR3: CASSSLAGGTDTQYF. The CDR3, as DNA: TGTGCCAGCAGTTCCTTAGCGGGAGGGACAGATACGCAGTATTTT.

The genes are TRBV14 and TRBJ2-1; TRBD2 matches at 9 bases. The germline gives CDR1 SGHDN, CDR2 FVKESK. The V segment lost 1 base and the J segment 10 bases; nucleotides outside the gene matches: 11. The CDR3 is 16 residues long. Here the CDR3 DNA reads TGTGCCAGCAGCCAAGTGGGTCTAGCGGGACTAGGGGAGCAGTTCTTC. The encoded protein is CASSQVGLAGLGEQFF.

This clone was observed once. The rearrangement joins TRBV6-6 to TRBJ1-5; TRBD1 matches 7 bases. CDR1 is MNHNY, CDR2 SVGAGI, per germline (reference sequence). The V gene end was trimmed by 7 bases and the J gene end by 6 bases; junction bases not matched to a gene: 9. The CDR3 spans 14 residues. The chain's CDR3 is CASTPTGVGQPQHF. The CDR3 DNA sequence: TGTGCCAGCACCCCCACAGGGGTTGGTCAGCCCCAGCATTTT.

The chain employs TRBV7-2 and TRBJ2-7, with D maybe TRBD2 (6 bases). The CDR3 totals 15 residues. Germline-derived CDR1 and CDR2 are SGHTA and FQGNSA. Trimming took off 7 bases at V and 2 bases at J, with 18 bases between the two ends. CDR3 sequence reads: CASTLEGLSAYEQYF. The CDR3 nucleotides read TGTGCCAGCACCCTGGAGGGACTCTCCGCCTACGAGCAGTACTTC.

The chain links TRBV28 to TRBJ2-5; TRBD1 aligns across 8 bases. With V trimmed by 6 bases and J by 7 bases, 13 bases remained unmatched. Germline CDR1 is MDHEN and CDR2 is SYDVKM. This CDR3 spans 15 amino acids. The DNA for the CDR3 is TGTGCCAGCAGAAACCCCGGACAGGGCGAGGGGACCCAGTACTTC. This sequence encodes CASRNPGQGEGTQYF.

The J gene is TRBJ2-5, the V gene TRBV7-2, with D tentatively TRBD1 (5 bases). The CDR3 contains 14 residues. The V gene's germline CDR1 is SGHTA and CDR2 FQGNSA. The V gene lost 1 base and the J gene lost 6 bases, with 12 bases spanning the gap. The CDR3 loop is CASSLGPGRQTQYF. The DNA of the CDR3 is TGTGCCAGCAGCTTAGGTCCAGGGCGACAGACCCAGTACTTC.

This chain uses TRBV18 with TRBJ2-2, with D perhaps matching TRBD1 or TRBD2 (5 bases each). The CDR3 loop spans 16 amino acids. CDR1 is KGHSH and CDR2 is LQKENI in the germline V gene. V lost 5 bases to trimming and J lost 3 bases, with 16 bases between them. Written as DNA, the CDR3 is TGTGCCAGCTCATCCGACAGAGGGCGGTACACCGGGGAGCTGTTTTTT. It codes for CASSSDRGRYTGELFF.

The chain joins TRBV10-3 to TRBJ2-7, with 8 bases aligning to TRBD2. Germline CDR1 ENHRY, CDR2 SYGVKD. This CDR3 comprises 17 residues. Unmatched junction bases numbered 14, after V lost 5 bases and J lost 2 bases. CDR3 DNA: TGTGCCATCAGTAGGAGGCTACTAGCGGATACTCCCTACGAGCAGTACTTC. This translates into CAISRRLLADTPYEQYF.

This chain joins TRBV7-8 and TRBJ1-1; no clear D. Germline V gene lookup returns CDR1 SGHVS and CDR2 FQNEAQ. This CDR3 region has 14 residues. Trimming stripped 2 bases from V and 0 bases from J, with 7 bases between. This CDR3 is CASSLHEMNTEAFF. In DNA form, the CDR3 reads TGTGCCAGCAGCTTACACGAGATGAACACTGAAGCTTTCTTT.

Details on this clone: Other DNA sequences within the sample encode an identical CDR3. V usage is TRBV6-5 and J usage is TRBJ1-5; D may be TRBD1 (5 bases). CDR1 and CDR2 from the germline V gene are MNHEY and SVGAGI. Between the trimmed V and J ends, which lost 5 bases and 0 bases, there was a span of 8 bases. The CDR3 sequence is 14 residues long. CDR3 bases: TGTGCCAGCAGTCCCAGGGCTAGCAATCAGCCCCAGCATTTT. Amino acid sequence: CASSPRASNQPQHF.

This clone was observed a few times. This sequence joins TRBV6-5 and TRBJ1-2; D not certain. Trimming took off 4 bases at V and 2 bases at J, with 14 bases between the two ends. This CDR3 spans 15 amino acids. The germline V gene has CDR1 MNHEY and CDR2 SVGAGI. The CDR3 DNA sequence: TGTGCCAGCAGTTTCAGGAGCTACCAGAACTATGGCTACACCTTC. Its translation is CASSFRSYQNYGYTF.

Only a few counts were recorded for this clone. J is TRBJ1-1 and V is TRBV19; 7 bases align to TRBD1. Per the germline V gene, CDR1 is LNHDA and CDR2 is SQIVND (reference sequence). The CDR3 consists of 15 residues. Losses at the gene ends were 1 base for V and 7 bases for J; bases not matched to a gene: 9. The CDR3 DNA reads as TGTGCCAGTAGTATAGGTGGGACAGTGACTAGTGAAGCTTTCTTT. Its protein product is CASSIGGTVTSEAFF.

The chain employs TRBV28 and TRBJ2-7; possibly TRBD2 for D (9 bases). Trimming cost V 4 bases and J 3 bases, with 25 bases left between them. From germline, CDR1 is MDHEN and CDR2 SYDVKM. The CDR3 contains 18 residues. Written as DNA, the CDR3 is TGTGCCAGCAGTTCACCGTCGACAGGGGCTAGCGGGAACTACGAGCAGTACTTC. Translation gives CASSSPSTGASGNYEQYF.

V usage is TRBV18 and J usage is TRBJ2-1; D is possibly TRBD1 (6 bases). V lost 3 bases and J lost 7, with 19 bases in between. This CDR3 has 16 residues. In germline, CDR1 is KGHSH, CDR2 LQKENI. This CDR3 is CASSPFLSGAYNEQFF. CDR3 DNA: TGTGCCAGCTCACCGTTTTTATCAGGGGCGTATAATGAGCAGTTCTTC.

This chain uses TRBV11-2 with TRBJ2-7; 8 positions match TRBD2. The J segment lost 0 bases and the V segment lost 5 bases, leaving 3 bases of the junction unmatched. The CDR3 totals 14 residues. CDR1 is SGHAT and CDR2 is FQNNGV in the germline V gene. The CDR3 protein is CASSPTSGSYEQYF. Here the CDR3 DNA reads TGTGCCAGCAGCCCCACTAGCGGCTCCTACGAGCAGTACTTC.

This chain joins TRBV7-2 and TRBJ1-3; D unclear. This CDR3 contains 15 residues. Trimming left V 5 bases short and J 4 bases short, with 15 bases between. Looked up from germline, CDR1 is SGHTA and CDR2 is FQGNSA. The CDR3 nucleotides are TGTGCCAGCAGCCTGCTTTGGACGTCCGGAAACACCATATATTTT. As protein: CASSLLWTSGNTIYF.

This clone was detected once. V usage is TRBV29-1 and J usage is TRBJ2-1, with 7 positions matching TRBD2. The CDR3 covers 13 residues. The V gene end was trimmed by 7 bases and the J gene end by 7 bases; junction bases not matched to a gene: 10. The V gene's germline CDR1 is SQVTM and CDR2 ANQGSEA. CDR3 loop: CSAGGGLGNEQFF. The CDR3 DNA reads as TGCAGCGCTGGGGGAGGGCTAGGAAATGAGCAGTTCTTC.

The gene calls are TRBV10-3 and TRBJ1-2; possible D gene TRBD1, 6 bases. Trimming took 7 bases from V and 8 from J, leaving 17 bases between them. Germline CDR1 is ENHRY and CDR2 is SYGVKD. The CDR3 length is 13 residues. The CDR3 here is CAITQEQGKGYTF. Written as DNA, the CDR3 is TGTGCCATCACCCAAGAACAGGGAAAGGGCTACACCTTC.